The source of this TCR beta chain is a study of CD8 T cells in ankylosing spondylitis. General study results and limits: Apparently characteristic of ankylosing spondylitis blood was a TCR beta motif (about 8 highly homologous variants).

With regard to this clonotype: Its target is not known.

Libraries for TCR beta were made by quantitative 5'-RACE with molecular barcodes. TCRdb itself ran the 5' RACE reads through MiXCR, one entry per CDR3 protein. This table holds some 840,000 distinct CDR3 sequences, about 12% found once. Specimen: blood, either unsorted or a sorted T cell fraction (not recorded which). The TCR comes from a male donor with ankylosing spondylitis.

CDR3 region: CASSYSIGGAQYF. Here the CDR3 DNA reads TGTGCCAGCAGTTACTCTATAGGTGGTGCCCAGTACTTC. The J gene is TRBJ2-5, the V gene TRBV6-5; D is unresolved. Germline V gives CDR1 MNHEY, CDR2 SVGAGI. V shed 0 bases and J shed 9 bases, with 11 bases lying between them. This CDR3 has 13 residues.